Below are 17 T cell receptor beta chains sequenced from a single sample in a study of blood T cell repertoires in COVID-19 (dated by TCRdb to 2019 to 2021). Preparation of the library involved the immunoSEQ multiplex PCR assay. TCRdb provides this immuneACCESS table in a form limited to in-frame rearrangements. Some clones are lacking; in checked studies, under half of them reflect an unresolved V gene, and why the rest are absent is not known. Present in this sample are fewer than 200,000 clones, around nine tenths of which were seen just once. The biggest ten clones account for around 3% of the sample. What was sequenced was peripheral blood. These receptors were taken from a man in his forties with active or convalescent COVID-19.

CDR3 residues: CASSIGDYGYTF. The CDR3 DNA reads as TGTGCCAGCAGCATAGGAGACTATGGCTACACCTTC. This chain uses TRBV9 with TRBJ1-2; D is uncertain. This CDR3 contains 12 residues. V was cut by 4 bases and J by 3 bases, with 7 bases left in between. Germline-derived CDR1 and CDR2 are SGDLS and YYNGEE.

This chain links TRBV4-1 with TRBJ1-5; the D gene is possibly TRBD1 (6 bases). The germline V gene has CDR1 MGHRA and CDR2 YSYEKL. The CDR3 loop spans 13 amino acids. Deletions cut 0 bases from V and 7 bases from J, with 7 bases between. The CDR3, as DNA: TGCGCCAGCAGCCAAGAGCAGGGGCAGCCCCAGCATTTT. Its translation: CASSQEQGQPQHF.

This chain uses TRBV28 with TRBJ1-1, with TRBD1 matching 9 bases. Germline V gene lookup returns CDR1 MDHEN and CDR2 SYDVKM. With 10 bases clipped from V and 12 bases from J, the junction kept 12 bases outside the gene matches. This CDR3 comprises 12 residues. The CDR3 reads CAIRRGQGGTFF. The CDR3 nucleotides read TGTGCCATCCGGAGGGGACAGGGTGGGACTTTCTTT.

The V gene is TRBV7-8, the J gene TRBJ1-1, with 9 bases identical to TRBD1. Germline-derived CDR1 and CDR2 are SGHVS and FQNEAQ. The CDR3 has 17 amino acids. The J segment lost 1 base and the V segment lost 4 bases, leaving 10 bases of the junction unmatched. The CDR3 nucleotides are TGTGCCAGCAGCTCATTACCGGGACAGGGCCCGAACACTGAAGCTTTCTTT. It codes for CASSSLPGQGPNTEAFF.

This clone was seen a handful of times. The gene calls are TRBV7-2 and TRBJ1-2, with D hard to call. Trimming left V 5 bases short and J 5 bases short, with 12 bases between. CDR3 length: 13 residues. CDR1 is SGHTA, CDR2 FQGNSA, per germline. CDR3 DNA sequence: TGTGCCAGCAGCCGGACGGGAGGATATGGCTACACCTTC. This gives the protein CASSRTGGYGYTF.

The gene calls are TRBV7-9 and TRBJ1-1; no clear D. Per the germline V gene, CDR1 is SEHNR and CDR2 is FQNEAQ (reference sequence). V shed 11 bases and J shed 2 bases, with 9 bases lying between them. This CDR3 spans 11 amino acids. The DNA for the CDR3 is TGTGCCGGTCAGGATAACACTGAAGCTTTCTTT. Translated: CAGQDNTEAFF.

V usage is TRBV6-5 and J usage is TRBJ2-2; TRBD2 aligns across 8 bases. V shed 4 bases, J shed 3 bases, and the junction held 7 bases outside the gene matches. Germline-derived CDR1 and CDR2 are MNHEY and SVGAGI. This CDR3 is built from 16 residues. The DNA for the CDR3 is TGTGCCAGCAGTTCCCCAAGCGGGGGCTACACCGGGGAGCTGTTTTTT. Translating gives CASSSPSGGYTGELFF.

The gene calls are TRBV12-3 or TRBV12-4 and TRBJ2-5, with unresolved D. The CDR3 has 12 amino acids. The germline V and J ends were trimmed by 6 bases and 5 bases, with 10 bases remaining between them. The CDR3 protein is CASSNDRETQYF. DNA for the CDR3: TGTGCCAGCAGCAACGATCGGGAGACCCAGTACTTC.

V and J are TRBV15 and TRBJ1-6; D is uncertain. V lost 0 bases, J lost 14 bases, and 14 bases lay in between. The CDR3 extends over 14 amino acids. CDR1 and CDR2 (germline): LNHNV, YYDKDF (reference sequence). CDR3 in amino acids: CATSRDPPLVALHF. The CDR3 nucleotides read TGTGCCACCAGCAGAGACCCTCCCCTGGTAGCCCTCCACTTT.

The chain employs TRBV5-5 and TRBJ2-7; 9 nucleotides line up with TRBD1. Per the germline V gene, CDR1 is SGHKS and CDR2 is YYEKEE (reference sequence). Trimming at V came to 2 bases and at J to 2 bases, leaving 11 bases not matched to a gene. This CDR3 contains 17 residues. In DNA, the CDR3 is TGTGCCAGCAGCTTAGGGGATCCGGGACAGGGAACCTACGAGCAGTACTTC. Translating gives CASSLGDPGQGTYEQYF.

A remark on this clone: In the same sample, other DNA sequences code for this CDR3. The V gene is TRBV5-1, the J gene TRBJ1-6; D is perhaps TRBD1 (5 bases). Germline V lookup: CDR1 SGHRS, CDR2 YFSETQ. This CDR3 has 14 amino acids. The germline V and J ends were trimmed by 2 bases and 7 bases, with 10 bases remaining between them. CDR3 sequence reads: CASSLAGGNSPLHF. The CDR3 DNA follows: TGCGCCAGCAGCTTAGCGGGGGGAAATTCACCCCTCCACTTT.

In its sample, this clone was seen once. This chain connects TRBV29-1 to TRBJ1-4; the match to TRBD1 covers 7 bases. Germline values: CDR1 SQVTM, CDR2 ANQGSEA. This CDR3 is 14 amino acids long. The junction had 6 bases not matched to a gene; V was cut back by 5 bases and J by 3 bases. The CDR3 region is CSVLPGTANEKLFF. CDR3 bases: TGCAGCGTTCTCCCCGGGACAGCTAATGAAAAACTGTTTTTT.

This chain uses TRBV28 with TRBJ2-3, with 7 bases lining up with TRBD2. The CDR3 spans 16 residues. V was clipped by 3 bases and J by 7 bases; unmatched bases: 13. Germline V gene data show CDR1 as MDHEN and CDR2 as SYDVKM. CDR3 bases: TGTGCCAGCAGTTTCGGGGTCGGGACTATAGCGAATACGCAGTATTTT. It yields the protein CASSFGVGTIANTQYF.

This clone has only one observation. CDR3: CASSTQGTDTQYF. For the CDR3, the DNA is TGCGCCAGCAGCACACAGGGGACAGATACGCAGTATTTT. The chain is built from TRBV5-1 and TRBJ2-3, with 7 bases that match TRBD1. Per germline, CDR1 SGHRS and CDR2 YFSETQ. This CDR3 has 13 amino acids. The ends lost 4 bases at V and 3 bases at J; junction bases unmatched: 2.

V and J are TRBV9 and TRBJ2-2; 8 positions match TRBD1. Germline V CDR1 and CDR2: SGDLS, YYNGEE. V lost 0 bases to trimming and J lost 1 base; unmatched junction nucleotides: 2. CDR3 length: 16 residues. The chain's CDR3 is CASSVGQGKNTGELFF. CDR3 DNA sequence: TGTGCCAGCAGCGTAGGACAGGGGAAGAACACCGGGGAGCTGTTTTTT.

The chain carries TRBV12-5 and TRBJ1-5; D is undetermined. Trimming took 2 bases from V and 4 from J, leaving 6 bases between them. This CDR3 is built from 13 residues. The V gene's germline CDR1 is LGHNT and CDR2 FRNRAP. In DNA, the CDR3 is TGTGCTAGTGGTTTGCAACAGAATCAGCCCCAGCATTTT. Translated, it gives CASGLQQNQPQHF.

J is TRBJ2-1 and V is TRBV5-1, with 10 bases fitting TRBD2. CDR1 and CDR2 from the germline V gene are SGHRS and YFSETQ. V lost 5 bases to trimming and J lost 6 bases; unmatched junction nucleotides: 8. The CDR3 is 15 residues long. The CDR3 region has the DNA TGCGCCAGCAGAAGGACAGCGGGGGGGCCCAATGAGCAGTTCTTC. Its protein product is CASRRTAGGPNEQFF.